The next 18 T cell receptor beta chains were all read from a single sample in a study of T cell repertoires in cytomegalovirus infection. No antigen has been identified for these receptors. TCRdb re-analysed the reads in MiXCR, keeping a single row per CDR3 protein. This table has some 920,000 distinct CDR3 sequences, roughly a third appearing once. This specimen was cultured CD8+ T cells from PBMCs, taken from culture after CMV antigen stimulation. These receptors were obtained from a human donor in good health (CMV status not recorded). Some clones in this sample may be carry-over from other donors' samples.

The chain recombines TRBV11-3 with TRBJ1-3, with 9 bases fitting TRBD1. The trim removed 8 bases at V and 10 bases at J, leaving 12 bases unmatched. The CDR3 has 14 residues. Per the germline V gene, CDR1 is SGHNT and CDR2 is YENEEA. The CDR3 loop reads CASGQGKHRQTIYF. CDR3 bases: TGTGCCAGCGGACAGGGGAAGCATCGGCAGACCATATATTTT.

This clonotype came up a few times. This chain joins TRBV7-9 and TRBJ2-5; possible D gene TRBD1, 6 bases. Germline V lookup: CDR1 SEHNR, CDR2 FQNEAQ (reference sequence). The length of the CDR3 is 13 residues. V lost 5 bases, J lost 3 bases, and 10 bases lay in between. CDR3 DNA: TGTGCCAGCAGCGAGGCAGGGGAAGAGACCCAGTACTTC. Protein sequence: CASSEAGEETQYF.

This clonotype showed up just a few times. The chain uses TRBV7-8 and TRBJ2-5; a possible D gene is TRBD2 (6 bases). Germline-derived CDR1 and CDR2 are SGHVS and FQNEAQ. The CDR3 totals 17 residues. V was shortened by 5 bases and J by 4 bases, with 23 bases between the two germline ends. The CDR3 region has the DNA TGTGCCAGCAGCCCCCGTGGTAGCGGACAAATTGTAGAGACCCAGTACTTC. Residues: CASSPRGSGQIVETQYF.

Many counts were recorded for this clonotype. CDR3 in DNA: TGTGCCTCTTCGGGGGGCCAGGGAAATGAGCAGTTCTTC. Protein product: CASSGGQGNEQFF. The V gene is TRBV9, the J gene TRBJ2-1; TRBD2 might be the D (7 bases). Trimming shortened V by 10 bases and J by 7 bases, and 18 bases separated the two germline ends. CDR1 and CDR2 (germline): SGDLS, YYNGEE. The CDR3 spans 13 residues.

This clonotype appeared a single time. Mismatch with germline at one junction end may stem from a read error. The chain combines TRBV2 with TRBJ1-5; weak D call: TRBD1 (5 bases). Germline V gene data show CDR1 as SNHLY and CDR2 as FYNNEI. The CDR3 covers 15 residues. The CDR3: CVSSGRRDSNQPQHF. CDR3 sequence (DNA): TGTGTCAGCAGTGGCCGCAGGGATAGCAATCAGCCCCAGCATTTT.

The J gene is TRBJ1-3, the V gene TRBV12-3 or TRBV12-4; D might be TRBD1 (5 bases). The CDR3 is made up of 14 amino acids. Trimming stripped 7 bases from V and 2 bases from J, with 12 bases between. The CDR3 sequence: CASTPRGAGNTIYF. CDR3 in DNA: TGTGCCAGCACCCCCCGGGGGGCTGGAAACACCATATATTTT.

This clonotype appeared a few times. This chain connects TRBV28 to TRBJ2-3; 9 bases agree with TRBD2. J lost 3 bases, V lost 6 bases, and 4 bases had no gene match. This CDR3 has 14 residues. Germline assignment: CDR1 MDHEN and CDR2 SYDVKM. CDR3 region: CASRGGGATDTQYF. The CDR3 DNA is TGTGCCAGCAGGGGCGGGGGGGCGACAGATACGCAGTATTTT.

A few counts support this clonotype. The rearrangement links TRBV6-1 to TRBJ1-2; 8 nucleotides line up with TRBD1. Per the germline V gene, CDR1 is MNHNS and CDR2 is SASEGT. This CDR3 contains 13 residues. V shed 6 bases and J 6 bases; nucleotides not matched to a gene: 6. CDR3 bases: TGTGCCAGCAGAAAGGGACAGGTCAATGGCTACACCTTC. Its translation: CASRKGQVNGYTF.

This chain connects TRBV12-3 or TRBV12-4 to TRBJ2-1; no clear D. The length of the CDR3 is 13 residues. V gave up 10 bases and J gave up 3 bases, with 13 bases separating them. The CDR3 sequence: CAITGVIYNEQFF. As DNA, the CDR3 is TGTGCCATTACGGGTGTAATCTACAATGAGCAGTTCTTC.

This clonotype was counted a few times. The chain employs TRBV11-3 and TRBJ1-4; 8 bases fit TRBD1. Germline CDR1 and CDR2: SGHNT and YENEEA. The CDR3 is made up of 18 amino acids. V was clipped by 5 bases and J by 2 bases; unmatched bases: 13. CDR3 DNA sequence: TGTGCCAGCAGCCCATTCCAGGACAGGGTTGCCACTAATGAAAAACTGTTTTTT. Its translation is CASSPFQDRVATNEKLFF.

The chain has TRBV10-3 and TRBJ1-1; TRBD1 agrees at 8 bases. This CDR3 comprises 16 residues. Trimming removed 0 bases from V and 3 bases from J; junction bases left unmatched: 6. The germline V gene encodes CDR1 ENHRY and CDR2 SYGVKD. CDR3 DNA sequence: TGTGCCATCAGTGAGTCTGAGGCGGACAGGGACACTGAAGCTTTCTTT. Translating gives CAISESEADRDTEAFF.

The V call is TRBV6-5, the J call TRBJ1-3; unclear D gene. Trimming cost V 2 bases and J 0 bases, with 8 bases left between them. The CDR3 covers 15 residues. Germline V gene sequence: CDR1 MNHEY, CDR2 SVGAGI. CDR3 bases: TGTGCCAGCAGTTACGGGCGGAACTCTGGAAACACCATATATTTT. This codes for CASSYGRNSGNTIYF.

In its sample, this clonotype was seen a few times. J is TRBJ1-1 and V is TRBV27; D possibly corresponds to TRBD1 (5 bases). Germline CDR1 is MNHEY and CDR2 is SMNVEV (reference sequence). This CDR3 is 15 amino acids long. V lost 5 bases to trimming and J lost 1 base, with 14 bases between them. CDR3 loop: CASSPLGLTNTEAFF. CDR3 sequence (DNA): TGTGCCAGCAGTCCCCTGGGACTGACGAACACTGAAGCTTTCTTT.

This clonotype was seen more than once but under ten times. The V gene is TRBV6-6, the J gene TRBJ2-5; no reliable D call. The CDR3 covers 13 residues. From germline, CDR1 is MNHNY and CDR2 SVGAGI (reference sequence). Deletions cut 2 bases from V and 5 bases from J, with 9 bases between. This CDR3 is CASSYLISETQYF. Here the CDR3 DNA reads TGTGCCAGCAGTTACCTTATTTCGGAGACCCAGTACTTC.

The V and J genes are TRBV6-6 and TRBJ2-2; TRBD1 agrees at 11 bases. Germline CDR1 MNHNY, CDR2 SVGAGI (reference sequence). V gave up 10 bases and J gave up 6 bases; unmatched junction bases: 4. This CDR3 contains 13 residues. CDR3 protein: CAIPGQGAGELFF. The CDR3 region has the DNA TGTGCCATTCCGGGACAGGGGGCCGGGGAGCTGTTTTTT.

This clonotype was counted only a few times. The chain joins TRBV7-2 to TRBJ1-5; D is unclear. Trimming stripped 5 bases from V and 2 bases from J, with 13 bases between. This CDR3 is 15 amino acids long. The germline V gene has CDR1 SGHTA and CDR2 FQGNSA. CDR3 bases: TGTGCCAGCAGCCCGGGCCCCGAGGGCAATCAGCCCCAGCATTTT. Encoded protein: CASSPGPEGNQPQHF. The full variable domain, in which reference TRBV7-2 and TRBJ1-5 provide the parts outside the CDR3, is GAGVSQSPSNKVTEKGKDVELRCDPISGHTALYWYRQSLGQGLEFLIYFQGNSAPDKSGLPSDRFSAERTGGSVSTLTIQRTQQEDSAVYLCASSPGPEGNQPQHFGDGTRLSIL.

The chain employs TRBV12-3 or TRBV12-4 and TRBJ1-5; the D is unclear. The CDR3 runs 14 residues. Trimming removed 3 bases from V and 2 bases from J, with 8 bases in between. The CDR3 region is CASSFAAGNQPQHF. CDR3 in DNA: TGTGCCAGCAGTTTTGCGGCAGGCAATCAGCCCCAGCATTTT.

This clonotype was counted between two and nine times. This sequence joins TRBV4-1 and TRBJ2-1, with 10 bases lining up with TRBD2. With V trimmed by 1 base and J by 9 bases, 3 bases remained unmatched. Germline assignment: CDR1 MGHRA and CDR2 YSYEKL. This CDR3 has 14 amino acids. CDR3 sequence: CASSQVSSGGEQFF. The CDR3 region has the DNA TGCGCCAGCAGCCAAGTATCTAGCGGGGGTGAGCAGTTCTTC.